Below, 2 T cell receptor beta chains from the same sample are listed, as sequenced in a study of T-cell memory formation after mild COVID-19. TCRdb used MiXCR to reprocess the 5' RACE reads, holding one entry per CDR3 protein. This table holds 200,000 to 250,000 distinct CDR3 sequences, around 27% found once. The sample consisted of PBMCs or a T cell subset sorted from them (not recorded which). The receptors stem from an adult woman who had mild COVID-19 (a few samples of this study predate the infection). Cell type and time point are not known.

V gene TRBV20-1 combines with J gene TRBJ2-2; either TRBD1 or TRBD2 may fit D (5 bases each). The CDR3 extends over 13 amino acids. CDR1 DFQATT and CDR2 SNEGSKA come from the germline V gene (reference sequence). V was pared by 2 bases and J by 15 bases, with 19 bases between. The CDR3 region is CSARSTARGGLFF. The CDR3 nucleotides are TGCAGTGCTAGATCAACGGCTCGGGGCGGGTTGTTTTTT.

Only a few counts were recorded for this clonotype. The CDR3: CASSVSWLAQETQYF. The CDR3 coding sequence is TGTGCCAGCAGCGTAAGTTGGCTAGCGCAAGAGACCCAGTACTTC. The V and J genes are TRBV9 and TRBJ2-5, with D perhaps matching TRBD2 (6 bases). Trimming shortened V by 1 base and J by 2 bases, and 12 bases separated the two germline ends. The CDR3 extends over 15 amino acids. Germline loops: CDR1 SGDLS, CDR2 YYNGEE.